Presented here are 18 T cell receptor beta chains from one specimen sequenced in a study of blood T cell repertoires in COVID-19. This table comes from immunoSEQ multiplex PCR, and its TCRdb copy is limited to in-frame clones, with some not included. The table lists under 200,000 clones, approximately 90% of them singletons. Input material: PBMCs or T cells enriched from blood (not recorded which). The receptors here all came from a woman aged 18 to 35 who had recovered from COVID-19.

Points on this clone: This sample also contains other DNA sequences that code for the same CDR3. This chain connects TRBV6-5 to TRBJ1-1; D is undetermined. Looked up from germline, CDR1 is MNHEY and CDR2 is SVGAGI. V was trimmed by 6 bases and J by 3 bases, leaving 5 bases between them. This CDR3 has 11 residues. Here the CDR3 reads CASRRDTEAFF. DNA of the CDR3: TGTGCCAGCAGGCGGGACACTGAAGCTTTCTTT.

This chain connects TRBV4-1 to TRBJ2-1; TRBD2 aligns across 11 bases. J lost 0 bases, V lost 4 bases, and 2 bases had no gene match. The CDR3 sequence is 16 residues long. CDR1 is MGHRA and CDR2 is YSYEKL in the germline V gene. For the CDR3, the DNA is TGCGCCAGCAGCCGTACTAGCGGGAGCTCCTACAATGAGCAGTTCTTC. Translation gives CASSRTSGSSYNEQFF.

V and J are TRBV5-1 and TRBJ1-2, with D tentatively TRBD1 (5 bases). The CDR3 has 14 amino acids. The V and J ends lost 4 bases and 3 bases respectively, with 13 bases between them. Per the germline V gene, CDR1 is SGHRS and CDR2 is YFSETQ. CDR3 bases: TGCGCCAGCAGCCCGGGGGGGAGTCACTATGGCTACACCTTC. This gives the protein CASSPGGSHYGYTF.

The chain has TRBV3-1 (or the pseudogene TRBV3-2) and TRBJ1-4; 7 bases map to TRBD1. CDR3 length equals 14 residues. From germline, CDR1 is LGHDT and CDR2 YNNKEL (reference sequence). J was trimmed by 5 bases and V by 4 bases; bases with no gene match: 4. CDR3 coding DNA: TGTGCCAGCAGCCGAGGACAGGAAAATGAAAAACTGTTTTTT. This translates into CASSRGQENEKLFF.

This CDR3 is CASSFFTGEQYF. The CDR3, as DNA: TGTGCCAGCAGTTTTTTTACCGGCGAGCAGTACTTC. This chain connects TRBV28 to TRBJ2-7; D remains unclear. V lost 3 bases and J 6 bases, leaving 9 bases between the germline ends. CDR3 size: 12 residues. Germline-derived CDR1 and CDR2 are MDHEN and SYDVKM.

V and J are TRBV7-8 and TRBJ2-1; perhaps TRBD1 as D (6 bases). The CDR3 runs 16 residues. Trimming took off 4 bases at V and 4 bases at J, with 17 bases between the two ends. CDR1 and CDR2 from the germline V gene are SGHVS and FQNEAQ. The CDR3 bases are TGTGCCAGCAGCTCGCCCCCCGGGACAAGTTACAATGAGCAGTTCTTC. Its protein product is CASSSPPGTSYNEQFF.

For the CDR3, the DNA is TGTGCCAGCTCACCGTCCGGTACTAATGAAAAACTGTTTTTT. Amino acids: CASSPSGTNEKLFF. The chain recombines TRBV18 with TRBJ1-4, with no clear D. Trimming pared 3 bases from V and 2 bases from J, leaving 7 bases between. This CDR3 is 14 amino acids long. The germline V gene encodes CDR1 KGHSH and CDR2 LQKENI. Based on the CDR3 plus reference TRBV18 and TRBJ1-4, the full variable domain is NAGVMQNPRHLVRRRGQEARLRCSPMKGHSHVYWYRQLPEEGLKFMVYLQKENIIDESGMPKERFSAEFPKEGPSILRIQQVVRGDSAAYFCASSPSGTNEKLFFGSGTQLSVL.

This clone was seen only a few times. The chain combines TRBV27 with TRBJ1-6; D is uncertain. This CDR3 region has 16 residues. In germline, CDR1 is MNHEY, CDR2 SMNVEV (reference sequence). V lost 0 bases, J lost 0 bases, and 6 bases lay in between. CDR3 amino acids: CASSLSGSSYNSPLHF. In DNA form, the CDR3 reads TGTGCCAGCAGTTTATCGGGCAGCTCCTATAATTCACCCCTCCACTTT.

The J gene is TRBJ1-1, the V gene TRBV6-1; possible D gene TRBD1, 5 bases. The CDR3 runs to 12 residues. CDR1 and CDR2 (germline): MNHNS, SASEGT. Trimming stripped 3 bases from V and 7 bases from J, with 9 bases between. The CDR3 loop reads CASSERGLEAFF. CDR3 nucleotide sequence: TGTGCCAGCAGTGAGAGGGGACTTGAAGCTTTCTTT.

The gene calls are TRBV7-8 and TRBJ2-3; no clear D. The V gene's germline CDR1 is SGHVS and CDR2 FQNEAQ. V was trimmed by 3 bases and J by 6 bases, leaving 13 bases between them. The CDR3 contains 14 residues. The CDR3: CASSLGRISDTQYF. In nucleotides, the CDR3 is TGTGCCAGCAGCTTGGGCCGTATCTCTGATACGCAGTATTTT.

This clone was seen more than once but under ten times. This sequence joins TRBV28 and TRBJ1-5; 7 nucleotides align to TRBD1. The CDR3 runs 14 residues. With V trimmed by 3 bases and J by 6 bases, 5 bases remained unmatched. Germline CDR1 MDHEN, CDR2 SYDVKM. DNA for the CDR3: TGTGCCAGCAGTTTGACAGGGACTGTTCAGCCCCAGCATTTT. This sequence encodes CASSLTGTVQPQHF.

The rearrangement uses TRBV5-1 and TRBJ2-2, with TRBD2 matching 15 bases. There are 17 residues in the CDR3. V gave up 3 bases and J gave up 6 bases; unmatched junction bases: 6. Germline CDR1 is SGHRS and CDR2 is YFSETQ. CDR3 amino acids: CASSSGLAGGPSGELFF. The CDR3 DNA is TGCGCCAGCAGCTCGGGACTAGCGGGAGGCCCTTCCGGGGAGCTGTTTTTT.

The V call is TRBV5-6, the J call TRBJ2-5; TRBD1 is a possible D gene (5 bases). Germline V gene lookup returns CDR1 SGHDT and CDR2 YYEEEE. Between the trimmed V and J ends, which lost 5 bases and 2 bases, there was a span of 16 bases. The CDR3 is made up of 15 amino acids. CDR3 sequence: CASSWVRTQQETQYF. CDR3 DNA sequence: TGTGCCAGCAGTTGGGTGCGGACACAACAAGAGACCCAGTACTTC.

The chain links TRBV28 to TRBJ1-6; 7 bases agree with TRBD1. Trimming removed 5 bases from V and 8 bases from J; junction bases left unmatched: 9. The CDR3 length is 15 residues. Germline CDR1 and CDR2: MDHEN and SYDVKM. The CDR3 DNA reads as TGTGCCAGCAGTCGTCCGGGACAGTTTTATTCACCCCTCCACTTT. This encodes CASSRPGQFYSPLHF.

The chain joins TRBV19 to TRBJ1-4, with 9 bases identical to TRBD1. The germline gives CDR1 LNHDA, CDR2 SQIVND (reference sequence). There are 14 residues in the CDR3. Germline trimming cut 6 bases from V and 10 bases from J; bases unmatched to any gene: 9. This chain's CDR3 is CASRPTGGASKLFF. In nucleotides, the CDR3 is TGTGCCAGTAGGCCTACAGGGGGCGCATCAAAACTGTTTTTT.

The rearrangement uses TRBV7-9 and TRBJ2-7, with 7 bases lining up with TRBD2. Germline V gives CDR1 SEHNR, CDR2 FQNEAQ (reference sequence). The trim removed 5 bases at V and 7 bases at J, leaving 11 bases unmatched. The CDR3 covers 14 residues. The CDR3 coding sequence is TGTGCCAGCAGCCCCCCGGGGACTAAAAAAGAGCAGTACTTC. Protein product: CASSPPGTKKEQYF.

The table lists this clone with a count of one. This chain uses TRBV18 with TRBJ2-2; D unresolved. The CDR3 consists of 15 residues. V shed 4 bases and J shed 5 bases, with 14 bases lying between them. The V gene's germline CDR1 is KGHSH and CDR2 LQKENI. Written as DNA, the CDR3 is TGTGCCAGCTCACTAGACGAGGTGTGGACCGGGGAGCTGTTTTTT. Translation: CASSLDEVWTGELFF. The full variable domain, completed using reference TRBV18 and TRBJ2-2, is NAGVMQNPRHLVRRRGQEARLRCSPMKGHSHVYWYRQLPEEGLKFMVYLQKENIIDESGMPKERFSAEFPKEGPSILRIQQVVRGDSAAYFCASSLDEVWTGELFFGEGSRLTVL.

The chain combines TRBV21-1 with TRBJ2-5; the table gives TRBD2 as D, unverified against the DNA. TRBV21-1 is termed a pseudogene. The CDR3 contains 11 residues. CDR3 nucleotide sequence: TGTGCCAGCCCGTTAGAAGAGACCCAGTACTTC. Encoded protein: CASPLEETQYF.